These T cell receptor beta chains were read from a single sample in a study of a mutant IDH1 vaccine in newly diagnosed glioma. For these receptors, no antigen is known. Clones were read by immunoSEQ multiplex PCR, and TCRdb kept only the in-frame ones, dropping some. The data show around 40,000 clones, 80% to 90% seen once. This specimen was PBMCs, taken from a glioma patient whose treatment included an IDH1 peptide vaccine. Receptors were obtained from a man aged 40-49 years with glioma. Both conserved end residues are part of each CDR3. The order of the fields is J gene, D gene, V gene, clone size, CDR3 DNA, CDR3 protein. The D gene is left open where the match is weak. Only part of the rows carry a size: once, few, many, or a class if the clone is expanded.

TRBJ1-2,-,TRBV5-1,-,TGCGCCAGCAGGTTATTTGGGGATGGCTACACCTTC,CASRLFGDGYTF
TRBJ2-3,TRBD2,TRBV7-9,-,TGTGCCAGCAGCCCATTACTAGCGGATAGCACAGATACGCAGTATTTT,CASSPLLADSTDTQYF
TRBJ1-4,-,TRBV6-5,-,TGTGCCAGCAGTTACACCAGACCTATATCGGGTGAAAAACTGTTTTTT,CASSYTRPISGEKLFF
TRBJ2-2,-,TRBV5-4,-,TGTGCCACCCAGGCGGGCACCGGGGAGCTGTTTTTT,CATQAGTGELFF
TRBJ2-7,TRBD1,TRBV10-3,-,TGTGCCATCAGTGAGTCCCGACAGGGGACCAACGAGCAGTACTTC,CAISESRQGTNEQYF
TRBJ1-2,-,TRBV18,few,TGTGCCAGCTCACCTTACAGAGCTAACTATGGCTACACCTTC,CASSPYRANYGYTF
TRBJ1-1,-,TRBV4-2,-,TGTGCCAGTTACTCGGAAAATAGTCGAAGCACTGAAGCTTTCTTT,CASYSENSRSTEAFF
TRBJ1-4,TRBD1,TRBV7-2,-,TGTGCCAGCAGCTCCCGGACAGGGGGCATTGAAAAACTGTTTTTT,CASSSRTGGIEKLFF
TRBJ1-2,-,TRBV9,-,TGTGCCAGCAGCGTTACAGGGACCAACTATGGCTACACCTTC,CASSVTGTNYGYTF
TRBJ1-1,-,TRBV5-1,-,TGCGCCAGCAGCTCCCTGCAGGGTAAAACTGAAGCTTTCTTT,CASSSLQGKTEAFF
TRBJ2-4,-,TRBV5-1,once,TGCGCCAGCAGCTTGTGGGGCAGGGTAGAAAACATTCAGTACTTC,CASSLWGRVENIQYF
TRBJ2-7,TRBD1,TRBV25-1,-,TGTGCCAGCAGTGAAGGGAACAGGGGGACCTACGAGCAGTACTTC,CASSEGNRGTYEQYF
TRBJ2-7,-,TRBV6-1,-,TGTGCCAGCAGTGATGGCCCGATAACCTCCTACGAGCAGTACTTC,CASSDGPITSYEQYF
TRBJ2-1,TRBD1,TRBV5-1,once,TGCGCCAGCAGCATAAAGGGACAGACATACAATGAGCAGTTCTTC,CASSIKGQTYNEQFF
TRBJ1-2,-,TRBV14,-,TGTGCCAGCAGCCAAGGGGTTCTTGGCTACACCTTC,CASSQGVLGYTF
TRBJ1-5,-,TRBV19,-,TGTGCCAGTAGTTCGGACATTAGCAATCAGCCCCAGCATTTT,CASSSDISNQPQHF
TRBJ2-3,TRBD2,TRBV5-5,-,TGTGCCAGCAGCTTGGGGCTAGCGGGAATTGTGCAGTATTTT,CASSLGLAGIVQYF
TRBJ2-3,TRBD1,TRBV4-3,-,TGCGCCAGCAGCCCCACAGGGGGCTCAGATACGCAGTATTTT,CASSPTGGSDTQYF
TRBJ2-2,TRBD1,TRBV5-4,-,TGTGCCAGCAGCTTGACAGGGGGCAAGAGTGGGGAGCTGTTTTTT,CASSLTGGKSGELFF
TRBJ2-1,-,TRBV7-2,-,TGTGCCAGCAGCTTAGACGATTTCGGGAGTGATGAGCAGTTCTTC,CASSLDDFGSDEQFF
TRBJ1-5,TRBD1,TRBV6-1,-,TGTGCCAGCAGTGCAGGGGGGACAGTGAATCAGCCCCAGCATTTT,CASSAGGTVNQPQHF
TRBJ1-3,-,TRBV5-3,once,TGTGCCAGACCGACAGGTAATGGAAACACCATATATTTT,CARPTGNGNTIYF
TRBJ2-3,-,TRBV10-3,-,TGTGCCACCTCACCCGAAAGATACACAGATACGCAGTATTTT,CATSPERYTDTQYF
TRBJ2-3,-,TRBV2,-,TGTGCCGCTCGGAGACAGGCACACACAGATACGCAGTATTTT,CAARRQAHTDTQYF
TRBJ2-6,-,TRBV5-6,-,TGTGCCAGCAGCCCGGGACCCCGAAGGTCCAACGTCCTGACTTTC,CASSPGPRRSNVLTF
TRBJ2-3,-,TRBV11-1,-,TGTGCCAGCAGCTTAGCGGGGGCGCTGGGAGATACGCAGTATTTT,CASSLAGALGDTQYF
TRBJ2-2,TRBD1,TRBV14,-,TGTGCCAGCAGCCGGGACAGGTTGAACACCGGGGAGCTGTTTTTT,CASSRDRLNTGELFF
TRBJ2-7,-,TRBV10-3,-,TGTGCCATCAGTGAGGTTTATCTAGCCCGCGAGCAGTACTTC,CAISEVYLAREQYF
TRBJ2-3,-,TRBV7-2,-,TGTGCCAGCAGCTTAGGAATGGGGGAGATGGATACGCAGTATTTT,CASSLGMGEMDTQYF
TRBJ2-1,TRBD2,TRBV18,once,TGTGCCAGCTCACCACCGAAAGCGGGGGACAATGAGCAGTTCTTC,CASSPPKAGDNEQFF
TRBJ2-3,-,TRBV5-4,-,TGTGCCAGCAGCCTCGGTGAGGATACGCAGTATTTT,CASSLGEDTQYF
TRBJ2-5,TRBD1,TRBV6-5,-,TGTGCCAGCAGGGTCAACAGGGGATCGGAGACCCAGTACTTC,CASRVNRGSETQYF
TRBJ1-1,-,TRBV7-8,once,TGTGCCAGCAGCTCCGTAGGACGCCCGGGGGCTGAAGCTTTCTTT,CASSSVGRPGAEAFF
TRBJ2-6,-,TRBV19,-,TGTGCCAGCGCCCAGCGGATAGGACGAGCCTCTGGGGCCAACGTCCTGACTTTC,CASAQRIGRASGANVLTF
TRBJ2-2,-,TRBV29-1,once,TGCAGCGTTGTGGAGTCCGGGGAGCTGTTTTTT,CSVVESGELFF
TRBJ1-2,TRBD1,TRBV5-8,-,TGTGCCAGCAGCTTGGCCGCAGGGGGCGGCTATGGCTACACCTTC,CASSLAAGGGYGYTF
TRBJ2-7,TRBD2,TRBV4-2,-,TGTGCCAGCAGCCAAGCTATCTCTACTAGCGGGAGTTTCTACGAGCAGTACTTC,CASSQAISTSGSFYEQYF
TRBJ2-2,TRBD2,TRBV7-9,-,TGTGCCAGCAGCCCGACTCGCGGGAGGTATACCGGGGAGCTGTTTTTT,CASSPTRGRYTGELFF
TRBJ1-2,-,TRBV11-2,-,TGTGCCAGCAGCGGGGGACCCTATGGCTACACCTTC,CASSGGPYGYTF
TRBJ1-2,TRBD1,TRBV2,-,TGTGCCAGCAGACTTAGACAGGGGGCGGGTAGCTATGGCTACACCTTC,CASRLRQGAGSYGYTF
TRBJ1-5,-,TRBV5-1,once,TGCGCCAGCAGCTTGCGAGGACGGAGCGATCAGCCCCAGCATTTT,CASSLRGRSDQPQHF
TRBJ1-6,TRBD1,TRBV28,-,TGTGCCAGCAGCATCCCCCCCGGGACAGGGAAAGACGGGGGACCCCTCCACTTT,CASSIPPGTGKDGGPLHF
TRBJ2-1,-,TRBV27,-,TGTGCCAGCAGTTTCGTAGGAGGTGAGCAGTTCTTC,CASSFVGGEQFF
TRBJ2-3,TRBD1,TRBV25-1,-,TGTGCCAGCACGACAGGGACCACAGATACGCAGTATTTT,CASTTGTTDTQYF
TRBJ1-2,TRBD1,TRBV10-3,-,TGTGCCATCAGTCCGGGACAGGGGGCAAACGATGGCTACACCTTC,CAISPGQGANDGYTF
TRBJ1-5,-,TRBV6-5,once,TGTGCCAGCAGGGGTGGGGCGAGCAATCAGCCCCAGCATTTT,CASRGGASNQPQHF
TRBJ1-1,-,TRBV6-5,-,TGTGCCAGCAGTTACTCGAGAAGCACTGAAGCTTTCTTT,CASSYSRSTEAFF
TRBJ1-1,-,TRBV6-5,-,TGTGCCAGCAGTACCCGGACACCTATGAACACTGAAGCTTTCTTT,CASSTRTPMNTEAFF
TRBJ1-5,TRBD1,TRBV10-3,-,TGTGCCATCAGTGCCCAGGGGGGGGACAATCAGCCCCAGCATTTT,CAISAQGGDNQPQHF
TRBJ1-1,-,TRBV10-3,-,TGTGCCATCAATCCCCACCCGAGGCAGGGCACTGAAGCTTTCTTT,CAINPHPRQGTEAFF
TRBJ1-4,TRBD1,TRBV9,-,TGTGCCAGCGGCTCGGGACAGGGGTCCCGTAATGAAAAACTGTTTTTT,CASGSGQGSRNEKLFF
TRBJ2-3,TRBD2,TRBV7-9,-,TGTGCCAGCGGTCTACTAGCGGGAAGGACTAGCACAGATACGCAGTATTTT,CASGLLAGRTSTDTQYF
TRBJ1-1,-,TRBV10-2,-,TGCGCCAGCAGTGAGGCCCCGGGTCTGGGCACTGAAGCTTTCTTT,CASSEAPGLGTEAFF